What follows describes a single T cell receptor (beta chain). This entry is derived from a study of blood T cells in healthy people across ages. Combining a sample-barcoded 5' primer with a J-beta primer mix, a second PCR ran for roughly 7 to 12 cycles. TCRdb reanalysed the 5' RACE reads using MiXCR and keeps one entry per CDR3 protein. The sample lists some 640,000 distinct CDR3 sequences, 45% to 50% occurring once. Germline trimming cut 4 bases from V and 9 bases from J; bases unmatched to any gene: 9. Germline values: CDR1 LGHNA, CDR2 YNFKEQ. This CDR3 is built from 14 residues. The chain has TRBV4-2 and TRBJ2-4, with 7 bases fitting TRBD1. Sequenced sample: blood. The sequence was obtained from a woman aged 55-70 years in good health. In nucleotides, the CDR3 is TGTGCCAGCAGCCCGACAGGGCTTAGGGGCATTCAGTACTTC. Protein product: CASSPTGLRGIQYF.